This T cell receptor (beta chain) was retrieved from a study of blood T cells in healthy people across ages. Whole-study results and caveats: Observed TCR beta diversity per million T cells went down as age went up. This fall followed a roughly linear course with age. Without sorted subsets, naive and antigen-experienced compartments could not be conclusively compared. Not knowing donor CMV status may have confounded expanded clonotype changes.

CDR3 size: 15 residues. Trimming removed 0 bases at V and 2 bases at J, with 10 bases between. Germline loops: CDR1 SGHDN, CDR2 FVKESK. Through a sample-barcoded 5' primer and a J-beta primer mix, a second PCR was run for roughly 6 to 12 cycles. A single record per CDR3 protein comes from TCRdb applying MiXCR to the 5' RACE reads. The sample shows a few hundred thousand distinct CDR3 sequences, about 49% of them seen only once. Donor samples were obtained from healthy Caucasian individuals from Russia, aged about 6 to 95. This clonotype was counted at least ten times. Antigen: not known. The chain joins TRBV14 to TRBJ1-2, with D tentatively TRBD1 (5 bases). The clonotype was recovered from a man in his sixties in good health. The material sequenced was blood. The DNA of the CDR3 is TGTGCCAGCAGCCAAGATTACGACAGCAACTATGGCTACACCTTC. Translated: CASSQDYDSNYGYTF.